Sequencing of this T cell receptor beta chain was carried out in a study of human T cells and chemical hapten exposure. Germline trimming cut 9 bases from V and 9 bases from J; bases unmatched to any gene: 14. This CDR3 is built from 14 residues. MiXCR, run by TCRdb on the RACE reads, gives a single entry per CDR3 protein. The table lists a few hundred thousand distinct CDR3 sequences, roughly 4.8% of them singletons, with under 3% in the top ten. Indicated time point: patch test 1, 2 weeks after DPC sensitization. Described treatment: therapeutic diphenylcyclopropenone sensitization with weekly scalp DPC.

The sample in question was whole blood, obtained in connection with sensitization to the hapten diphenylcyclopropenone (DPC). V and J are TRBV12-3 or TRBV12-4 and TRBJ2-1; 7 positions agree with TRBD2. The clonotype was recovered from a woman aged 45-60 years with alopecia areata. Some clones in this sample may be carry-over from other donors' samples. The chain's CDR3 is CARQTLAGVGEQFF. The DNA of the CDR3 is TGTGCCAGGCAAACCCTGGCGGGAGTAGGTGAGCAGTTCTTC.